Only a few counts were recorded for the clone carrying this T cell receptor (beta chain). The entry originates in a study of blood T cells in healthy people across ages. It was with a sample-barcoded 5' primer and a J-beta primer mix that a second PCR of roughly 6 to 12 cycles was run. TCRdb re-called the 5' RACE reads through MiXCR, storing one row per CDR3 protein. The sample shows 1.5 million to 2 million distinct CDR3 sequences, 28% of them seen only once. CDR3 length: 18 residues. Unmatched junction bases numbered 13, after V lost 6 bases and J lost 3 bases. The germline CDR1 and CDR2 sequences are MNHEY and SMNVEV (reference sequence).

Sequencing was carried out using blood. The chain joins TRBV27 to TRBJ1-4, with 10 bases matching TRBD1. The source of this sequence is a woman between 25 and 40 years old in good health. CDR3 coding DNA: TGTGCCAGCAGGCAAAACCCCGGGACAGGGGCCTCTAATGAAAAACTGTTTTTT. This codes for CASRQNPGTGASNEKLFF. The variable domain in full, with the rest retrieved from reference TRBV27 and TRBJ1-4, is EAQVTQNPRYLITVTGKKLTVTCSQNMNHEYMSWYRQDPGLGLRQIYYSMNVEVTDKGDVPEGYKVSRKEKRNFPLILESPSPNQTSLYFCASRQNPGTGASNEKLFFGSGTQLSVL.